This T cell receptor (beta chain) emerged from a study of T cell responses to AZD1222 COVID-19 vaccine. Notes on the study in general: It was only after the peak T cell response that any repertoires were sampled. Regions 160-218 and 743-854 held dominance among vaccine-associated CD4 TCRs, which spanned spike. After two AZD1222 doses, spike-specific TCR breadth and depth rose versus day 0.

The CDR3 is 20 amino acids long, termini counted. Germline-derived CDR1 and CDR2 are MDHEN and SYDVKM. Produced via immunoSEQ multiplex PCR; TCRdb's table is partial and in-frame only. The repertoire holds about 150,000 clones, with roughly 90% as singletons. Analysis merged second doses at about 4 or about 12 weeks. As concerns this clone: Its antigen is unknown. The DNA is left out, because the CDR3 cannot be placed on it with certainty; the CDR3 is given as TCRdb lists it.

The V call is TRBV28, the J call TRBJ1-6; the DNA was not compared with TRBD1, the D call given in the table. The input for sequencing was peripheral blood, taken 28 days after the second AZD1222 dose. The sequence came from an adult who received the AZD1222 COVID-19 vaccine. The CDR3 loop is CASSLELWGSLHFGNGALHF.